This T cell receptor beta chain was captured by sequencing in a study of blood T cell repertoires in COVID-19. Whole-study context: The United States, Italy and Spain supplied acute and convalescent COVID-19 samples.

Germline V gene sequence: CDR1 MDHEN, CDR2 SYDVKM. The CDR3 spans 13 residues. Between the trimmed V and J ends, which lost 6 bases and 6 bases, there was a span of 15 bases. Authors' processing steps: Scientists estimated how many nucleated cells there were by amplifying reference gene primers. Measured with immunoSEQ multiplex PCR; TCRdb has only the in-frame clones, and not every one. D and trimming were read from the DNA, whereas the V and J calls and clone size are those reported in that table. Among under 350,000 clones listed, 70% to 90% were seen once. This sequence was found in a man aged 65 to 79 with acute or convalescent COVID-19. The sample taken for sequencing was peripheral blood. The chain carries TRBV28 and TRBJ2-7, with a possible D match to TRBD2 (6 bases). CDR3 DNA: TGTGCCAGCAGGCAACCGGGACTGGGCGAGCAGTACTTC. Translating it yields CASRQPGLGEQYF.